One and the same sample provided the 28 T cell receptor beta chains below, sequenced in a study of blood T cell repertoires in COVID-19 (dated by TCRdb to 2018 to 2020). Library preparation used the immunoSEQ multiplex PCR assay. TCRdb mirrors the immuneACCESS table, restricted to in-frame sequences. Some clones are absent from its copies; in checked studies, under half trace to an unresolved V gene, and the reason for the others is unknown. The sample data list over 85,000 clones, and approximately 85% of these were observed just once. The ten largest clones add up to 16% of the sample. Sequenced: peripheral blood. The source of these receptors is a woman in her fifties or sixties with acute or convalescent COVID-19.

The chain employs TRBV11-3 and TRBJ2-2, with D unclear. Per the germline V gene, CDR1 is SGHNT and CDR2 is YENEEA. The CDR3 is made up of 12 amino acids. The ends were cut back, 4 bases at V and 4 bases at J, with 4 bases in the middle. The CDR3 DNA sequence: TGTGCCAGCAGCTCCAGCACCGGGGAGCTGTTTTTT. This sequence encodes CASSSSTGELFF.

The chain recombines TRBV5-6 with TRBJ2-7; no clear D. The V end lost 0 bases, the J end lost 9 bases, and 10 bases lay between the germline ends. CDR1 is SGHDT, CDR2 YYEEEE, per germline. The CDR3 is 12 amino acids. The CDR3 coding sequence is TGTGCCAGCAGCTTGGGACTCACCGGGCAGTACTTC. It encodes CASSLGLTGQYF.

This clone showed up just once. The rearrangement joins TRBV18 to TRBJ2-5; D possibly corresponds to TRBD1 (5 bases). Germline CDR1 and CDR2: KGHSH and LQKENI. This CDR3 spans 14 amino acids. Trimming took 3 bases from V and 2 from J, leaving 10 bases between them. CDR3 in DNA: TGTGCCAGCTCACCGACACAGGATCAAGAGACCCAGTACTTC. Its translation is CASSPTQDQETQYF.

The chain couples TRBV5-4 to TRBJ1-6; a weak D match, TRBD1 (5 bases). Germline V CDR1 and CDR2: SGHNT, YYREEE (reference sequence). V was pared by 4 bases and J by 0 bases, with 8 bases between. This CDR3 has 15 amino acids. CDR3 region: CASSTGSSYNSPLHF. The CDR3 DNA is TGTGCCAGCAGCACAGGTAGCTCCTATAATTCACCCCTCCACTTT.

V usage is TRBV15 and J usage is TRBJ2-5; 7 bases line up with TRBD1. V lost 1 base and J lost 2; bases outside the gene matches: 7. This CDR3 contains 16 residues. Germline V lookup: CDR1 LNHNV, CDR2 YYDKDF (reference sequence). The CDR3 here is CATSRVQGNFQETQYF. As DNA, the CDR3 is TGTGCCACCAGCAGAGTACAGGGGAATTTTCAAGAGACCCAGTACTTC.

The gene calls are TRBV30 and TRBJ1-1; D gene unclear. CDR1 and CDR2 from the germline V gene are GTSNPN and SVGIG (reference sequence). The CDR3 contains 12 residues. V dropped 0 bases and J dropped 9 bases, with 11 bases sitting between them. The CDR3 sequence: CAWSVTSGQAFF. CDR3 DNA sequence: TGTGCCTGGAGTGTAACGTCAGGCCAAGCTTTCTTT.

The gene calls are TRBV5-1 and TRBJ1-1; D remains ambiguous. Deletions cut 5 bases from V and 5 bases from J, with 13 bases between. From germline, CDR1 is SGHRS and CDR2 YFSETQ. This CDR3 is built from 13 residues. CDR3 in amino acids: CASRSLDGTEAFF. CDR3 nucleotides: TGCGCCAGCAGGTCTCTCGACGGGACTGAAGCTTTCTTT. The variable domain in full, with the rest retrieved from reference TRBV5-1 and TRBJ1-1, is KAGVTQTPRYLIKTRGQQVTLSCSPISGHRSVSWYQQTPGQGLQFLFEYFSETQRNKGNFPGRFSGRQFSNSRSEMNVSTLELGDSALYLCASRSLDGTEAFFGQGTRLTVV.

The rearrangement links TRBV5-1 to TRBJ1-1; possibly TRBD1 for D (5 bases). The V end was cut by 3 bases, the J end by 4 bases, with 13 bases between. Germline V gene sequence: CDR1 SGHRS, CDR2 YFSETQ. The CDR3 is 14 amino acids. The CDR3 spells CASSSGEPGTEAFF. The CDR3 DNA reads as TGCGCCAGCAGCTCGGGGGAGCCGGGCACTGAAGCTTTCTTT.

CDR3 in DNA: TGTGCCAGCTCACCAAAGGCGGGGGACACTGAAGCTTTCTTT. Encoded protein: CASSPKAGDTEAFF. The chain carries TRBV18 and TRBJ1-1; possibly TRBD1 for D (5 bases). Germline values: CDR1 KGHSH, CDR2 LQKENI. The CDR3 sequence is 14 residues long. V lost 2 bases to trimming and J lost 3 bases, with 10 bases between them.

CDR3 in DNA: TGTGCCAGCAGTTCCCCTAGCGGGGGGGCCCCCACCGGGGAGCTGTTTTTT. This encodes CASSSPSGGAPTGELFF. This chain links TRBV6-2 or TRBV6-3 with TRBJ2-2; 12 nucleotides match TRBD2. CDR1 MNHEY and CDR2 SVGEGT come from the germline V gene. After removal of 4 bases from V and 4 bases from J, the junction contained 7 bases not matched to a gene. The CDR3 extends over 17 amino acids.

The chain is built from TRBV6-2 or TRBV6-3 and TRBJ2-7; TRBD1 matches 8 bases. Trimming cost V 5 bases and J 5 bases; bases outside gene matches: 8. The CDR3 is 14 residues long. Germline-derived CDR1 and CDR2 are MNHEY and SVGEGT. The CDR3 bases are TGTGCCAGCAGTGATTCAGGGGGCGGCGACGAGCAGTACTTC. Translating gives CASSDSGGGDEQYF.

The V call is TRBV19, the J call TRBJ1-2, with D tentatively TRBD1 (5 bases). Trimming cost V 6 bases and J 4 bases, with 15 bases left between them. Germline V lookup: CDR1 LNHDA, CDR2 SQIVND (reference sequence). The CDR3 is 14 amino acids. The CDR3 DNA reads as TGTGCCAGTAGGGAGCCCGGGGGAAGCTATGGCTACACCTTC. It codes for CASREPGGSYGYTF.

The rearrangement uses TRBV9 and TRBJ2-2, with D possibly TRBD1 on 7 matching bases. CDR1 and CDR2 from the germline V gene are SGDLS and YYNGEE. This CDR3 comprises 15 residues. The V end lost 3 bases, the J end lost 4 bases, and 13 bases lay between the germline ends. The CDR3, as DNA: TGTGCCAGCAGCGCGGAGGGGGCGCCCACCGGGGAGCTGTTTTTT. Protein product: CASSAEGAPTGELFF.

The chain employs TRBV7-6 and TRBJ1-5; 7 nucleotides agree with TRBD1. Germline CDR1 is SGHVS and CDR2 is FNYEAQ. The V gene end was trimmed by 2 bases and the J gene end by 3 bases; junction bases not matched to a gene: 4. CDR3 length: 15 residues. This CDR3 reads CASSLQQGYNQPQHF. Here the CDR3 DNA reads TGTGCCAGCAGCTTACAACAGGGGTACAATCAGCCCCAGCATTTT.

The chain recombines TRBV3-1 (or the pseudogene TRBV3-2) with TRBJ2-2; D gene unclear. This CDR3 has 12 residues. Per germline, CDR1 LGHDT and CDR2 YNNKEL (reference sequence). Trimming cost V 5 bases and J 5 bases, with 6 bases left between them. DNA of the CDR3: TGTGCCAGCAGCTATTCGACCGGGGAGCTGTTTTTT. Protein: CASSYSTGELFF.

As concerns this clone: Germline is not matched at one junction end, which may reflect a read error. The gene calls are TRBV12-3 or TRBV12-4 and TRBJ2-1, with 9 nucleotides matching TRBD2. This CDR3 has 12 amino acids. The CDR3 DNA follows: TGTGCCAGCAGTTTTGGGCGGGGGGGACGGATCTTC. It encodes CASSFGRGGRIF.

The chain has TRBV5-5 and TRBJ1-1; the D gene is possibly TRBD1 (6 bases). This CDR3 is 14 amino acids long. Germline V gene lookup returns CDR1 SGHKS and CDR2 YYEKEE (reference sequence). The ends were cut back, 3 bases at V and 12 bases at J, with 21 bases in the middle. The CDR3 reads CASSSWEGTGYSFF. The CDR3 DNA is TGTGCCAGCAGCTCATGGGAGGGAACAGGGTATTCTTTCTTT.

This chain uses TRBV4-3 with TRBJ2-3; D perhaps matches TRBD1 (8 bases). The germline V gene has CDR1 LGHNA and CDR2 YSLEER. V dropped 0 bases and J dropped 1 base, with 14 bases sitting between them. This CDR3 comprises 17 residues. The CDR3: CASSQEDRGGGTDTQYF. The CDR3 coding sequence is TGCGCCAGCAGCCAAGAAGACAGGGGAGGGGGCACAGATACGCAGTATTTT.

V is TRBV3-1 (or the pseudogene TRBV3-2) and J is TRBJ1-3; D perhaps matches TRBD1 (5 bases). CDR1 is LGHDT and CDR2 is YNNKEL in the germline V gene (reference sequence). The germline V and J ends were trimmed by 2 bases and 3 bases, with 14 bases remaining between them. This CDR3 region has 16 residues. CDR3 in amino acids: CASSQSGGVFGNTIYF. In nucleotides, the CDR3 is TGTGCCAGCAGCCAATCGGGAGGGGTTTTTGGAAACACCATATATTTT.

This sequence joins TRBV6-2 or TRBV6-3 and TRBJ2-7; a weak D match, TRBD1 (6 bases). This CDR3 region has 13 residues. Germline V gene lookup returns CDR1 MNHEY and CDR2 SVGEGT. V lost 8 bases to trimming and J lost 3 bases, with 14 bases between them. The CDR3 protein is CASRPTGNYEQYF. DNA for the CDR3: TGTGCCAGCCGCCCGACAGGTAACTACGAGCAGTACTTC.

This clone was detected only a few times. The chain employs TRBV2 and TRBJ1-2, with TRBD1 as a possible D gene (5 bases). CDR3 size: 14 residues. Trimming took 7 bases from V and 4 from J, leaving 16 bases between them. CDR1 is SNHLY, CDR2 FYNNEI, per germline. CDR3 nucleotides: TGTGCCAGCACCCTCAGGGATCTCGGCTATGGCTACACCTTC. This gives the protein CASTLRDLGYGYTF.

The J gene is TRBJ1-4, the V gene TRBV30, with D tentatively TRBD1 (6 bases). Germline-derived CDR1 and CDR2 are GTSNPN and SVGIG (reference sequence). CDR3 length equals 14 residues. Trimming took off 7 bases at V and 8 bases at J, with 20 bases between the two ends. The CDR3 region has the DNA TGTGCCTCGGGGGGACAAGGGGCGGTCGAAAAACTGTTTTTT. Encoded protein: CASGGQGAVEKLFF.

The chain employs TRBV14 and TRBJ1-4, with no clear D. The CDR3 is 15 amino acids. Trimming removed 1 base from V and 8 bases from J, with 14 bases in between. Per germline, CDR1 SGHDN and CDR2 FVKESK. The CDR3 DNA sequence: TGTGCCAGCAGCCAAGTGTCCGGGAGCGGGGAAAAACTGTTTTTT. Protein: CASSQVSGSGEKLFF.

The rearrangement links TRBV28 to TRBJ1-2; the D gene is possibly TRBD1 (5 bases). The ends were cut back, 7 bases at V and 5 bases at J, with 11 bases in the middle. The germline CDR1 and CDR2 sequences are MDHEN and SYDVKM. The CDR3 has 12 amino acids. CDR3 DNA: TGTGCCAGCACGCAGGGCTGGTATGGCTACACCTTC. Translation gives CASTQGWYGYTF.

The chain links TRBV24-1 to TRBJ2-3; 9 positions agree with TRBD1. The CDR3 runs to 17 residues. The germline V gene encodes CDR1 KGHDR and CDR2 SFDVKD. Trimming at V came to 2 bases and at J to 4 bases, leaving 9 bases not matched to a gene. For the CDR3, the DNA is TGTGCCACCAGTGATTGGGGACAGGGCGGGAAACCAGATACGCAGTATTTT. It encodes CATSDWGQGGKPDTQYF.

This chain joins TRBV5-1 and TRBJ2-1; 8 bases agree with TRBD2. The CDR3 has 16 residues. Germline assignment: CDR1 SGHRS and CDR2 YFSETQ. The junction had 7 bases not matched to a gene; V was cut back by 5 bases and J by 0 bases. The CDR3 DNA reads TGCGCCAGCAGTACTGGGACTAGGAGCTCCTACAATGAGCAGTTCTTC. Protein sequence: CASSTGTRSSYNEQFF.

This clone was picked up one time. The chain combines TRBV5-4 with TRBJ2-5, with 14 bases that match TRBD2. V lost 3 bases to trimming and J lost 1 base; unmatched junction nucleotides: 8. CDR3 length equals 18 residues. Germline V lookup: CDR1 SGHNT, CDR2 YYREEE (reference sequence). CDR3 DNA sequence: TGTGCCAGCAGCTACCGACTAGCGGGGGGGAAAGTCCAAGAGACCCAGTACTTC. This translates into CASSYRLAGGKVQETQYF.

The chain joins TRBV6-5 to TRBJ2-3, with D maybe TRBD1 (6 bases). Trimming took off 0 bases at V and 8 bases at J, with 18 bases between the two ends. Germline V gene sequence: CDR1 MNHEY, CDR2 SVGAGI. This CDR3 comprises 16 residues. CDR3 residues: CASSYSRRTVLVTQYF. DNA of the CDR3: TGTGCCAGCAGTTACTCCAGGCGGACAGTTTTAGTTACGCAGTATTTT.